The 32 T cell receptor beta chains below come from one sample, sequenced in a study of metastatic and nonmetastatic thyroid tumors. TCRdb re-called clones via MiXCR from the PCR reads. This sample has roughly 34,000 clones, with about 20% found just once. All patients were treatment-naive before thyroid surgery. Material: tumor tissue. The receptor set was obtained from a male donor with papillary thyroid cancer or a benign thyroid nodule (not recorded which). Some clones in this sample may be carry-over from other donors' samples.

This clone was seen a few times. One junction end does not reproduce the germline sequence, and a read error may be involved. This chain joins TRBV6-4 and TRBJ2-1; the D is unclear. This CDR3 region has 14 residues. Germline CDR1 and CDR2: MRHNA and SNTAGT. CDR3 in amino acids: CSSSAPRSYNEQFF. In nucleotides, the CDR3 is TGTTCCAGTAGTGCACCGAGGTCCTACAATGAGCAGTTCTTC.

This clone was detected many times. CDR3 DNA sequence: TGTGCCAGCTCACCACTGGGACAGGGCACTGAAGCTTTCTTT. This translates into CASSPLGQGTEAFF. This sequence joins TRBV18 and TRBJ1-1, with 9 nucleotides matching TRBD1. Looked up from germline, CDR1 is KGHSH and CDR2 is LQKENI. The CDR3 length is 14 residues. V gave up 1 base and J gave up 4 bases; unmatched junction bases: 1.

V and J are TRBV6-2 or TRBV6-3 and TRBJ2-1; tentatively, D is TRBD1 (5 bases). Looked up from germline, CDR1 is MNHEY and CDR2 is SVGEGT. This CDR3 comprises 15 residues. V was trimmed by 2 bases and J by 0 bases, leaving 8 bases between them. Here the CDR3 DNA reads TGTGCCAGCAGTTACAGGGGATCCTCCTACAATGAGCAGTTCTTC. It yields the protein CASSYRGSSYNEQFF.

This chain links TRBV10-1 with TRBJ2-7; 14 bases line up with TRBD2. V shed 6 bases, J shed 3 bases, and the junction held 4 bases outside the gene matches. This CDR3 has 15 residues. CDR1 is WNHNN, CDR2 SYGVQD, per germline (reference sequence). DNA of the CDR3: TGCGCCAGCAGACGGGGACTAGCGGGAGTCTACGAGCAGTACGTC. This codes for CASRRGLAGVYEQYV.

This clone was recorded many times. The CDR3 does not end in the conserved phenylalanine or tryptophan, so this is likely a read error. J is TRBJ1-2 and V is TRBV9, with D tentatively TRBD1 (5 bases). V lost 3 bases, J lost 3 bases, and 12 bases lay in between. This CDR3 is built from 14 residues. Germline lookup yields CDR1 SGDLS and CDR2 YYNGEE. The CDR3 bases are TGTGCCAGCAGCGACGTACAGGTAGACTATGGCTACACCCTC. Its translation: CASSDVQVDYGYTL.

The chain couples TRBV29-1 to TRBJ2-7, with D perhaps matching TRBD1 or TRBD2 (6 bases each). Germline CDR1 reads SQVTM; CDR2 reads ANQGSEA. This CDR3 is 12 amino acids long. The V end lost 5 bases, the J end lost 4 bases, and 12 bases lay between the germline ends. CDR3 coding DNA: TGCAGCGTTAGGGGGGCCGGGTACGAGCAGTACTTC. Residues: CSVRGAGYEQYF.

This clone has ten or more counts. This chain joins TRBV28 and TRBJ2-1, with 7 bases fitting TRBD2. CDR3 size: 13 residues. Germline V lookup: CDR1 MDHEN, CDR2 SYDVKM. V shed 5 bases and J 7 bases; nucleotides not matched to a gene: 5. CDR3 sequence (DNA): TGTGCCAGCAGTGCAGGACTAGAGAATGAGCAGTTCTTC. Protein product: CASSAGLENEQFF.

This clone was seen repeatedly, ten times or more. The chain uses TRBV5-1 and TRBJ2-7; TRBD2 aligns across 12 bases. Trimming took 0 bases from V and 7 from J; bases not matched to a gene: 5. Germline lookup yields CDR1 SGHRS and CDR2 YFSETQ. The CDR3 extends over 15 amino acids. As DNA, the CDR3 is TGCGCCAGCAGCTTGGAGACTAGCGGGAGTGGTGAGCAGTACTTC. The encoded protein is CASSLETSGSGEQYF.

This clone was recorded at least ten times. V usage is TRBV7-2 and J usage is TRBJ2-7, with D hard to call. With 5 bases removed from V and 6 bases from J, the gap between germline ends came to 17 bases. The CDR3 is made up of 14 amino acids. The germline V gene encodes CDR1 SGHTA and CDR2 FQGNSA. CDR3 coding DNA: TGTGCCAGCAGCCCGCCGGGTCCCGCTACCGAGCAGTACTTC. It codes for CASSPPGPATEQYF.

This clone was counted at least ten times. CDR3 in DNA: TGCAGCCCCAGGGGAGATCCCTCCAATGAGCAGTTCTTC. Translation: CSPRGDPSNEQFF. This chain links TRBV20-1 with TRBJ2-1; weak D call: TRBD1 (6 bases). This CDR3 region has 13 residues. Germline CDR1 DFQATT, CDR2 SNEGSKA (reference sequence).

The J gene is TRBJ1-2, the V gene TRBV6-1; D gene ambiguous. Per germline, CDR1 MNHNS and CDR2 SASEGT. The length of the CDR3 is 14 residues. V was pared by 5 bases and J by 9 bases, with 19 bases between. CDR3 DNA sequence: TGTGCCAGCAGTCCCCTGGATAACGTGGGTCGCTACACCTTC. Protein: CASSPLDNVGRYTF.

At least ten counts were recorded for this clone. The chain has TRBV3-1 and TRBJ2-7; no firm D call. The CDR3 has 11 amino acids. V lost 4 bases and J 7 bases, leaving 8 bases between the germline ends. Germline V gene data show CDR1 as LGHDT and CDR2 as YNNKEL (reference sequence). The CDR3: CASSLNWEQYF. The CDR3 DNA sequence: TGTGCCAGCAGCCTGAACTGGGAGCAGTACTTC.

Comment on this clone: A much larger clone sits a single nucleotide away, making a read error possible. The CDR3 nucleotides read TGCGCCAGCAGCCAAGCTATCTTAGGCGCCTCTGGGGCCAACGTCCTGACTTTC. Amino acids: CASSQAILGASGANVLTF. V is TRBV4-3 and J is TRBJ2-6; D is unresolved. Germline-derived CDR1 and CDR2 are LGHNA and YSLEER. The CDR3 is 18 residues long. Trimming removed 1 base from V and 0 bases from J, with 13 bases in between.

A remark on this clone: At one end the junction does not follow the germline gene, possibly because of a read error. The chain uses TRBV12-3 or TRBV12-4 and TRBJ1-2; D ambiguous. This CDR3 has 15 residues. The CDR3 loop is CAISLRLYSVYGYTF. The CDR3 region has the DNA TGTGCCATCAGTTTACGGCTCTACAGCGTCTATGGCTACACCTTC.

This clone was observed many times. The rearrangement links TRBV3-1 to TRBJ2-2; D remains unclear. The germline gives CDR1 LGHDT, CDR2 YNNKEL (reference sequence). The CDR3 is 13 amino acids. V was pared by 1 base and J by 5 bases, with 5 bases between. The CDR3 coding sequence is TGTGCCAGCAGCCAAGGCGGAACCGGGGAGCTGTTTTTT. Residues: CASSQGGTGELFF.

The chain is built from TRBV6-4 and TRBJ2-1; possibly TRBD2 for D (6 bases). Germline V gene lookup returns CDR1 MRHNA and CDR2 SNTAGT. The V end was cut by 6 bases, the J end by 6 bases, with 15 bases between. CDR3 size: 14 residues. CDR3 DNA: TGTGCCAGCAGCGTAGCGGTAGGCCGCAATGAGCAGTTCTTC. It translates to CASSVAVGRNEQFF.

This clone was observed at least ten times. The CDR3 loop reads CATSDPPGTSGTDTQYF. For the CDR3, the DNA is TGTGCCACCAGTGACCCGCCAGGGACTAGCGGCACAGATACGCAGTATTTT. The chain joins TRBV24-1 to TRBJ2-3, with TRBD2 matching over 10 bases. The germline CDR1 and CDR2 sequences are KGHDR and SFDVKD. The CDR3 has 17 residues. V dropped 4 bases and J dropped 1; count of bases not matched to a gene: 7.

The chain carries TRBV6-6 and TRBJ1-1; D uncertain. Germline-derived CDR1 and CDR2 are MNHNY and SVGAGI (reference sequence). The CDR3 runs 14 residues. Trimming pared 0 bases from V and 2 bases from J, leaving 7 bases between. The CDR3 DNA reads TGTGCCAGCAGTTACTCGGCAGGCAACACTGAAGCTTTCTTT. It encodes CASSYSAGNTEAFF.

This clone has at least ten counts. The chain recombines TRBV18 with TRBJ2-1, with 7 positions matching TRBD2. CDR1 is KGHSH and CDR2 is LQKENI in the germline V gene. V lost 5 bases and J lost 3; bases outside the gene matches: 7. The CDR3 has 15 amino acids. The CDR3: CASSDLSGFYNEQFF. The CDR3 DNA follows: TGTGCCAGCTCAGACCTTAGCGGGTTCTACAATGAGCAGTTCTTC.

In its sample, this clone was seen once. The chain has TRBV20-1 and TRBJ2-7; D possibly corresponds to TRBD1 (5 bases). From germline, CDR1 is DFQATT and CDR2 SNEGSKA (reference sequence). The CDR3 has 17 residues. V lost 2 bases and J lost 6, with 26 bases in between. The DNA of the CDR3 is TGCAGTGCTAGACCAATCCCCCTTGAACAGGTGGGTCTCGAGCAGTACTTC. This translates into CSARPIPLEQVGLEQYF.

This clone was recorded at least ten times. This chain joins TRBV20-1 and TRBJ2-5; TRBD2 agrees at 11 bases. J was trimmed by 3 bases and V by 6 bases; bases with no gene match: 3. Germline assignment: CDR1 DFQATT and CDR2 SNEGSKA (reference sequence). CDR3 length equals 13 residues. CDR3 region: CSAIAGGEETQYF. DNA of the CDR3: TGCAGTGCAATAGCGGGAGGGGAAGAGACCCAGTACTTC.

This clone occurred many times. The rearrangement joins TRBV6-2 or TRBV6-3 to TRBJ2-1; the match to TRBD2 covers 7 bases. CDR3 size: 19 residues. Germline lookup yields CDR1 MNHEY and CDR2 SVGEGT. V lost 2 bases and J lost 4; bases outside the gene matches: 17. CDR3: CASSYGDYGSWSLYNEQFF. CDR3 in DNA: TGTGCCAGCAGTTACGGGGACTACGGATCATGGTCTCTTTACAATGAGCAGTTCTTC.

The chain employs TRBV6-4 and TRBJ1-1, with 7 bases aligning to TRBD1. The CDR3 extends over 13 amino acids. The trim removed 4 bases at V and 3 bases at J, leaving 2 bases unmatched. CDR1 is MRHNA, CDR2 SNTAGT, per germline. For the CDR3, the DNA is TGTGCCAGCAGTGCTACAGGGGACACTGAAGCTTTCTTT. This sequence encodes CASSATGDTEAFF.

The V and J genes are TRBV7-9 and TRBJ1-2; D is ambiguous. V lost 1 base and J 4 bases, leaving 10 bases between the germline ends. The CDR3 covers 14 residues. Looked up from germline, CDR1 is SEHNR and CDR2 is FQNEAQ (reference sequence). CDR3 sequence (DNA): TGTGCCAGCAGCTTAGTTTGCTGCTCCTATGGCTACACCTTC. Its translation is CASSLVCCSYGYTF.

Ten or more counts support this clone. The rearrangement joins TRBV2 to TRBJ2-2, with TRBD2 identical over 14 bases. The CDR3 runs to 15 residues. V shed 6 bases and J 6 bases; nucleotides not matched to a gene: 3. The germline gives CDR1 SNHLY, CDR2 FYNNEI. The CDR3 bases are TGTGCCAGCAGACGACTAGCGGGAGGGGCCGGGGAGCTGTTTTTT. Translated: CASRRLAGGAGELFF. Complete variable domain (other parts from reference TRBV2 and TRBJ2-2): EPEVTQTPSHQVTQMGQEVILRCVPISNHLYFYWYRQILGQKVEFLVSFYNNEISEKSEIFDDQFSVERPDGSNFTLKIRSTKLEDSAMYFCASRRLAGGAGELFFGEGSRLTVL.

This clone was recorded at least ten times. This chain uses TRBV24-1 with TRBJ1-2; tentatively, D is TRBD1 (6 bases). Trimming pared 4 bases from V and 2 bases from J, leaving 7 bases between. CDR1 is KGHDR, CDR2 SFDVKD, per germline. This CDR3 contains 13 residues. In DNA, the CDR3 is TGTGCCACCAGTGAGGGGGCCAACTATGGCTACACCTTC. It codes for CATSEGANYGYTF.

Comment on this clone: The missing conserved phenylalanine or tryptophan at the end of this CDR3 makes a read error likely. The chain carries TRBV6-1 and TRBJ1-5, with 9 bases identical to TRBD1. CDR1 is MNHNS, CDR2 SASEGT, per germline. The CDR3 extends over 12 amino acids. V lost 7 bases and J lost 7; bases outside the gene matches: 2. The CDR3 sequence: CASMTGGQPQHL. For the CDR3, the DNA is TGTGCCAGCATGACAGGGGGACAGCCCCAGCATCTT.

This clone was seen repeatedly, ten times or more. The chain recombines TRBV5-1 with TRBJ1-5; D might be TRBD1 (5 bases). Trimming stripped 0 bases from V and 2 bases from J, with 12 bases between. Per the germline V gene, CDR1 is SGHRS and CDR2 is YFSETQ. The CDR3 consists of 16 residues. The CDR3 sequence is CASSLDGAPGNQPQHF. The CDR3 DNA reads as TGCGCCAGCAGCTTGGATGGGGCTCCGGGCAATCAGCCCCAGCATTTT.

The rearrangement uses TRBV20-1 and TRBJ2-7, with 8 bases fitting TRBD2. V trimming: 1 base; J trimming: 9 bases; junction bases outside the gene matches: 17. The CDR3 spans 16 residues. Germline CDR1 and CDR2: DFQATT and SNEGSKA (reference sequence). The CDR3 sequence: CSARVEKPGLGEVQYF. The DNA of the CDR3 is TGCAGTGCTAGAGTGGAGAAACCGGGACTAGGAGAGGTGCAGTACTTC.

The CDR3 sequence is CATVRDGSYGYTF. The CDR3 nucleotides are TGTGCCACCGTCAGGGACGGTTCTTATGGCTACACCTTC. The gene calls are TRBV15 and TRBJ1-2; D may be TRBD1 (5 bases). CDR1 is LNHNV and CDR2 is YYDKDF in the germline V gene (reference sequence). Between the trimmed V and J ends, which lost 8 bases and 5 bases, there was a span of 15 bases. There are 13 residues in the CDR3.

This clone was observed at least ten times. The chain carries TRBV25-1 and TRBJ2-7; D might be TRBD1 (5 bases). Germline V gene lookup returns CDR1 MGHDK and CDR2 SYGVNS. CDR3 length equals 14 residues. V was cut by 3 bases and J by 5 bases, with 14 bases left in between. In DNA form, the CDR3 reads TGTGCCAGCAGTGACGCCAATGGGGCTCACGAGCAGTACTTC. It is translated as CASSDANGAHEQYF.

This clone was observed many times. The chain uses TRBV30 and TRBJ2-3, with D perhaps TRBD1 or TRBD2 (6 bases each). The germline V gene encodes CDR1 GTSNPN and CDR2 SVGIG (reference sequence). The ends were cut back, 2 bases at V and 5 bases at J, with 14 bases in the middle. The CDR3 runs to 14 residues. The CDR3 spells CAWSRGESGDTQYF. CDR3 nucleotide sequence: TGTGCCTGGAGTAGGGGGGAGTCAGGAGATACGCAGTATTTT.